The T cell receptor (beta chain) under discussion was sequenced for a study of cytomegalovirus exposure and HLA in healthy donors. Turning to the study itself: Approximately 80 million unique TCRs, all from HLA-typed donors, were included in an early release of the data. Study conclusions and caveats: Several top significant clusters appeared, in a later analysis, to be linked to common viral pathogens. The classifier was said to identify cytomegalovirus status with high specificity and sensitivity. Across all donors, roughly uniform sequencing depth was an assumption of the presence/absence analyses.

Details on this clone: What it binds is not known.

PCR primers comprised 60 Vbeta and 13 Jbeta primers. The assay was immunoSEQ multiplex PCR, and TCRdb's table has in-frame clones only and misses some. The sample lists under 200,000 clones; about 70% were seen once. The clonotype originates from a woman aged 30 to 39 in good health and CMV-seronegative. The source material was PBMCs.

The CDR3 DNA sequence: TGTGCCAGCAGCCGTCGGGCAGGGGCCACCGGGGAGCTGTTTTTT. Translating gives CASSRRAGATGELFF. V usage is TRBV14 and J usage is TRBJ2-2; D perhaps matches TRBD1 (6 bases). The germline V and J ends were trimmed by 4 bases and 4 bases, with 13 bases remaining between them. The length of the CDR3 is 15 residues. The germline V gene encodes CDR1 SGHDN and CDR2 FVKESK.